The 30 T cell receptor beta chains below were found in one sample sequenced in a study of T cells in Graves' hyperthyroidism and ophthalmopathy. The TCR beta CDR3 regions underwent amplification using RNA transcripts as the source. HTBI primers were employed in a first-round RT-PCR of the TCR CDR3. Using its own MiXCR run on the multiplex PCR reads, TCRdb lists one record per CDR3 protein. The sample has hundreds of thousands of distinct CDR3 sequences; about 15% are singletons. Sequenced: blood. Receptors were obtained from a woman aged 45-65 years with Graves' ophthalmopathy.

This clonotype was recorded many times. CDR3 protein: CASSLGSGGYNNEQFF. In DNA, the CDR3 is TGTGCCAGCAGCTTAGGGAGCGGGGGATATAACAATGAGCAGTTCTTC. V is TRBV7-9 and J is TRBJ2-1; 8 positions agree with TRBD2. From germline, CDR1 is SEHNR and CDR2 FQNEAQ (reference sequence). V trimming: 1 base; J trimming: 5 bases; junction bases outside the gene matches: 7. The CDR3 is made up of 16 amino acids.

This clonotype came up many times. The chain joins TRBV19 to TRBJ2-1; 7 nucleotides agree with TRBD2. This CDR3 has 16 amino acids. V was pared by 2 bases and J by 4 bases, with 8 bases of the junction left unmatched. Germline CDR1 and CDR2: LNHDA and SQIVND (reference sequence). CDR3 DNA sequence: TGTGCCAGTAGTATAAGAAGCGGGACCCTTTACAATGAGCAGTTCTTC. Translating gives CASSIRSGTLYNEQFF.

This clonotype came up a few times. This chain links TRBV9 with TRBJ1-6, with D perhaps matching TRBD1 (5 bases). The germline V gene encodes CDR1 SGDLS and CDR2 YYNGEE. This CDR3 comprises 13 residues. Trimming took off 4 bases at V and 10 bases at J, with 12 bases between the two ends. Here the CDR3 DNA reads TGTGCCAGCAGCTCCAGGGAAAGGTCACCCCTCCACTTT. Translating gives CASSSRERSPLHF.

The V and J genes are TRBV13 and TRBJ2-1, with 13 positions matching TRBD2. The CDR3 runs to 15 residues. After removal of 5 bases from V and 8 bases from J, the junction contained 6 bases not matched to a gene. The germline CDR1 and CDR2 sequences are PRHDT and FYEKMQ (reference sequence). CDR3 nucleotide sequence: TGTGCCAGCAGCGTGACTAGCGGGAGGAACTATGAGCAGTTCTTC. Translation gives CASSVTSGRNYEQFF.

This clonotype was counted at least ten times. The CDR3 is CAVRSGVEQFF. CDR3 sequence (DNA): TGTGCCGTTCGGTCGGGAGTGGAGCAGTTCTTC. The chain carries TRBV3-1 and TRBJ2-1; the D gene is possibly TRBD2 (6 bases). Germline-derived CDR1 and CDR2 are LGHDT and YNNKEL (reference sequence). This CDR3 region has 11 residues. The V gene lost 11 bases and the J gene lost 10 bases, with 15 bases spanning the gap.

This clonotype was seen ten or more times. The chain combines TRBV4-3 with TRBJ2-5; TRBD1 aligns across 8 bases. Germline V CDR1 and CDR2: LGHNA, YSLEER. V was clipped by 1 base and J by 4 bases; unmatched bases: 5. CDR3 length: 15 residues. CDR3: CASSQGQGKRETQYF. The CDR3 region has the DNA TGCGCCAGCAGCCAAGGACAGGGGAAGAGAGAGACCCAGTACTTC.

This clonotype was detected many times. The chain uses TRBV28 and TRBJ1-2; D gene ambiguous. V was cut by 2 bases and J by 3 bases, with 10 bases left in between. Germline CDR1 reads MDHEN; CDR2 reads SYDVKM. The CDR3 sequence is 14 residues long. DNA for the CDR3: TGTGCCAGCAGTTTACAGGTTTCGGACTATGGCTACACCTTC. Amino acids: CASSLQVSDYGYTF.

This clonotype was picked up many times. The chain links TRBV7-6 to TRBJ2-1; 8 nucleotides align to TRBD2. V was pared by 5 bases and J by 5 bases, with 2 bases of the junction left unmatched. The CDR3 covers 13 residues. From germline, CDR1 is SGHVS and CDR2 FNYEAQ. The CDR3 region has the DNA TGTGCCAGCAGCCGCGGGAGGAACAATGAGCAGTTCTTC. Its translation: CASSRGRNNEQFF.

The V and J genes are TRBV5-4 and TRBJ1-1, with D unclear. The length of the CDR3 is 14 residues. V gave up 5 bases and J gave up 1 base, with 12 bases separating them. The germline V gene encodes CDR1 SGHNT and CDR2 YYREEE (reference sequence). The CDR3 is CASSRDPENTEAFF. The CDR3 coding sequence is TGTGCCAGCAGTCGAGACCCTGAGAACACTGAAGCTTTCTTT. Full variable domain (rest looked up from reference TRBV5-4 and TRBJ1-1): ETGVTQSPTHLIKTRGQQVTLRCSSQSGHNTVSWYQQALGQGPQFIFQYYREEENGRGNFPPRFSGLQFPNYSSELNVNALELDDSALYLCASSRDPENTEAFFGQGTRLTVV.

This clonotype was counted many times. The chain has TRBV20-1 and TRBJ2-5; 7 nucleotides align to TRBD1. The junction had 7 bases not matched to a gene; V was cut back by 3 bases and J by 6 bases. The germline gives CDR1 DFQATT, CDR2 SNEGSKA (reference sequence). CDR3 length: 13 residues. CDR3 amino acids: CSARDNRGQTQYF. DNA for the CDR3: TGCAGTGCTAGGGATAACAGGGGACAGACCCAGTACTTC.

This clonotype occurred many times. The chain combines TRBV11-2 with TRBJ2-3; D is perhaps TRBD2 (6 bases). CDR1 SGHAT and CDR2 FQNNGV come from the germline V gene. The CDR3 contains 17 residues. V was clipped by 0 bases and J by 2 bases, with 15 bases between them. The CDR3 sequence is CASSLEPGVLSTDTQYF. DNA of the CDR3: TGTGCCAGCAGCTTAGAACCGGGGGTCCTATCCACAGATACGCAGTATTTT.

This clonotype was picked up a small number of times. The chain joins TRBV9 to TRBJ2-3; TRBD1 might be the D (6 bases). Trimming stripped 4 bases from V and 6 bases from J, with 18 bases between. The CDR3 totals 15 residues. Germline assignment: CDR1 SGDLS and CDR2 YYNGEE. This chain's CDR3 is CASSQRTAHRDTQYF. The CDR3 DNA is TGTGCCAGCAGCCAAAGGACAGCTCACAGGGATACGCAGTATTTT. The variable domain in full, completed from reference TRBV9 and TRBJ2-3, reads DSGVTQTPKHLITATGQRVTLRCSPRSGDLSVYWYQQSLDQGLQFLIQYYNGEERAKGNILERFSAQQFPDLHSELNLSSLELGDSALYFCASSQRTAHRDTQYFGPGTRLTVL.

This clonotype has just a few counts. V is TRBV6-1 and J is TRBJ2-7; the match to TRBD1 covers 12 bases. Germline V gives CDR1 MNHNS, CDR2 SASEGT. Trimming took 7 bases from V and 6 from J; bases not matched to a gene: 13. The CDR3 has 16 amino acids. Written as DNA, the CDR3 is TGTGCCAGCATTAGACATTTGGGACAGGGGGCAGGCGAGCAGTACTTC. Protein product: CASIRHLGQGAGEQYF.

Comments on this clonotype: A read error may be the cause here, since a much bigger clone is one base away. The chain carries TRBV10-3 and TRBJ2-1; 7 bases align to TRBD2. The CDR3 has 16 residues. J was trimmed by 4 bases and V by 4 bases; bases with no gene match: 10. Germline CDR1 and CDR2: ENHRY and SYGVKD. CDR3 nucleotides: TGTGCCATCAGTGGGGGGGGTCTACCAGCTTACAATGAGCAGTTCTTC. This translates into CAISGGGLPAYNEQFF.

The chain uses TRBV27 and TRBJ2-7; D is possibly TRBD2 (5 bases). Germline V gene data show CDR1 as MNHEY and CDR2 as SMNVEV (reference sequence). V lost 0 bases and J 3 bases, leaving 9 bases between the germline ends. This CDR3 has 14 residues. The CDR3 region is CASSLSTRGYEQYF. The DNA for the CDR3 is TGTGCCAGCAGTTTATCCACTAGAGGCTACGAGCAGTACTTC.

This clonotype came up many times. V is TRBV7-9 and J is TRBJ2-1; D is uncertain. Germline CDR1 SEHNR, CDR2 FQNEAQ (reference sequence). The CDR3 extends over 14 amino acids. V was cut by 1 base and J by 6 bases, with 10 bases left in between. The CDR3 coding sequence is TGTGCCAGCAGCTTAGAGTCAGATCTCAATGAGCAGTTCTTC. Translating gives CASSLESDLNEQFF.

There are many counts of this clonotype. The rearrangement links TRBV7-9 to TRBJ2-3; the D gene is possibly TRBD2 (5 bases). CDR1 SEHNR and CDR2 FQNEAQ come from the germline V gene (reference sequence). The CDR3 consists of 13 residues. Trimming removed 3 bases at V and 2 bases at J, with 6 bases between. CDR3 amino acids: CASSFRDTDTQYF. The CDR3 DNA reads TGTGCCAGCAGCTTCCGGGACACAGATACGCAGTATTTT.

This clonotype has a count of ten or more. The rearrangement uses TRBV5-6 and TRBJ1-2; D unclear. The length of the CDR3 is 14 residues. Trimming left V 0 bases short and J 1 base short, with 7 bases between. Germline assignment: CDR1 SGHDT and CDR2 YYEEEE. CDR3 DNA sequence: TGTGCCAGCAGCTTGGGACAACATAACTATGGCTACACCTTC. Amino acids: CASSLGQHNYGYTF.

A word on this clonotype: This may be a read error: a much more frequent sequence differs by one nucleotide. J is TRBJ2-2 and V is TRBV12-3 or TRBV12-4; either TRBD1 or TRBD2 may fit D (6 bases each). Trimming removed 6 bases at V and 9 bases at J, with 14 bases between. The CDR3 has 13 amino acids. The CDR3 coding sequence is TGTGCCAGCAGCCAAACGGGGGCCCGGGAGCTGTTTTTT. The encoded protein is CASSQTGARELFF.

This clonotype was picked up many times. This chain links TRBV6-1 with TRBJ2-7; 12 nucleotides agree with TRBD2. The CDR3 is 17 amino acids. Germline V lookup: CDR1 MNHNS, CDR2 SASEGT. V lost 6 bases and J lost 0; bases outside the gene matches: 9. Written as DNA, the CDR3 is TGTGCCAGCAGAGGACTAGCGGGACCACCCAGCTCCTACGAGCAGTACTTC. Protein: CASRGLAGPPSSYEQYF.

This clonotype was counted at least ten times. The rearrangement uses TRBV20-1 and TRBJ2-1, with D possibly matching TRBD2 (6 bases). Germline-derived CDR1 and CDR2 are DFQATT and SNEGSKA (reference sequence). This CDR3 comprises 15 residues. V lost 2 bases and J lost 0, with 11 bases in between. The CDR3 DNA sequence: TGCAGTGCTAGACCCCCGGGAGCCTCCTACAATGAGCAGTTCTTC. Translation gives CSARPPGASYNEQFF.

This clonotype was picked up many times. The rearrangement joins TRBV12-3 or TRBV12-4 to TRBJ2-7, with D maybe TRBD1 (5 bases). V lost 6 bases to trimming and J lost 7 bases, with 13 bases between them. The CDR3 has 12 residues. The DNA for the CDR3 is TGTGCCAGCAGCTTCCAGGGTCGTGAGCAGTACTTC. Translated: CASSFQGREQYF.

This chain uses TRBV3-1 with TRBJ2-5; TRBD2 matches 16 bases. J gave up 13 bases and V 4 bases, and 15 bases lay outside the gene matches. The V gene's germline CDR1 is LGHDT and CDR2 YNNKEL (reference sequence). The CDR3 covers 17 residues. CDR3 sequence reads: CASSPGLAGGYPSAGYF. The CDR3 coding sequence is TGTGCCAGCAGCCCGGGACTAGCGGGAGGGTACCCCTCCGCGGGGTACTTC.

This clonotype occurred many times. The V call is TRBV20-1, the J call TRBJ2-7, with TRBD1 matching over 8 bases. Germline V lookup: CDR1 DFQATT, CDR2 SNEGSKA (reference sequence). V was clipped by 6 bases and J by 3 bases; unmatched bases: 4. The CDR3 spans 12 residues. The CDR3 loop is CSATGTGYEQYF. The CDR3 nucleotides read TGCAGTGCAACCGGGACAGGCTACGAGCAGTACTTC.

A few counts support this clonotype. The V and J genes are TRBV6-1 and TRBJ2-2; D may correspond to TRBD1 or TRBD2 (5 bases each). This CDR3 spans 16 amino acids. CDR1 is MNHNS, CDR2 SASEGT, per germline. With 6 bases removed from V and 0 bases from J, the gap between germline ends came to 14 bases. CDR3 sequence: CASSIRDPPNTGELFF. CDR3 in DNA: TGTGCCAGCAGCATCCGGGACCCTCCGAACACCGGGGAGCTGTTTTTT.

The chain's CDR3 is CASSQAGFGYGYTF. The CDR3 DNA reads TGTGCCAGCAGCCAAGCAGGGTTCGGCTATGGCTACACCTTC. This chain links TRBV14 with TRBJ1-2, with D perhaps matching TRBD1 (5 bases). CDR3 length equals 14 residues. Per the germline V gene, CDR1 is SGHDN and CDR2 is FVKESK. V was clipped by 1 base and J by 4 bases, with 10 bases between them.

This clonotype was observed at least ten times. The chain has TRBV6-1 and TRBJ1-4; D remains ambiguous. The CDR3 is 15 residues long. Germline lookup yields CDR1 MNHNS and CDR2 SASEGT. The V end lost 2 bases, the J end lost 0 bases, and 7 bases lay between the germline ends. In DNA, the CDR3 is TGTGCCAGCAGTGAACTTTTCGCAACTAATGAAAAACTGTTTTTT. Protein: CASSELFATNEKLFF.

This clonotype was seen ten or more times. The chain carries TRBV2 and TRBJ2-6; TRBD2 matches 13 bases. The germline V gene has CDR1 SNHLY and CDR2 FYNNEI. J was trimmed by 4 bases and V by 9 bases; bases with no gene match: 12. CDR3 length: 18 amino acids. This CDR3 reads CARDKGLAGKNGANVLTF. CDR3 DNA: TGTGCCAGGGATAAGGGACTAGCGGGGAAAAACGGGGCCAACGTCCTGACTTTC.

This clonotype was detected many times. The DNA for the CDR3 is TGTGCCAGCAGCTTGGTAGGACTAGCGAACAATGAGCAGTTCTTC. This codes for CASSLVGLANNEQFF. The chain recombines TRBV5-4 with TRBJ2-1; 9 bases align to TRBD2. The J segment lost 5 bases and the V segment lost 0 bases, leaving 3 bases of the junction unmatched. This CDR3 comprises 15 residues. Germline V gene lookup returns CDR1 SGHNT and CDR2 YYREEE (reference sequence).

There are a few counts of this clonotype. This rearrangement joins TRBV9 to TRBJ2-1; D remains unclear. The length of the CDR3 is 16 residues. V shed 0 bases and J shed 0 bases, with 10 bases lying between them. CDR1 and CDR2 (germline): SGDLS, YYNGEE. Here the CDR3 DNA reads TGTGCCAGCAGCGTAGATCAGTACAGCTCCTACAATGAGCAGTTCTTC. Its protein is CASSVDQYSSYNEQFF.